Shown below are 8 T cell receptor beta chains from a single sample sequenced in a study of cytomegalovirus exposure and HLA in healthy donors. The PCR employed 60 Vbeta primers together with 13 Jbeta primers. This table comes from immunoSEQ multiplex PCR, and its TCRdb copy is limited to in-frame clones, with some not included. The profile shows some 100,000 clones, about two thirds of them singletons. Material: PBMCs. The receptors shown here come from a young woman in good health and CMV-seropositive.

This rearrangement joins TRBV30 to TRBJ2-2, with D possibly TRBD2 on 5 matching bases. Germline V gives CDR1 GTSNPN, CDR2 SVGIG (reference sequence). CDR3 length equals 14 residues. V dropped 2 bases and J dropped 6 bases, with 13 bases sitting between them. The DNA of the CDR3 is TGTGCCTGGAGTCTGGACTCCGCGGCCGGGGAGCTGTTTTTT. This sequence encodes CAWSLDSAAGELFF.

V usage is TRBV2 and J usage is TRBJ2-5; D might be TRBD1 (6 bases). Germline V gene lookup returns CDR1 SNHLY and CDR2 FYNNEI. CDR3 length: 15 residues. V was pared by 7 bases and J by 1 base, with 16 bases between. DNA of the CDR3: TGTGCCAGCACCCCCTGGGACACTCCCCAAGAGACCCAGTACTTC. Its translation is CASTPWDTPQETQYF.

The chain is built from TRBV7-8 and TRBJ1-1; D uncertain. CDR1 is SGHVS and CDR2 is FQNEAQ in the germline V gene. The CDR3 is 14 residues long. Trimming cost V 1 base and J 4 bases, with 10 bases left between them. The CDR3 sequence is CASSLEPVSTEAFF. Here the CDR3 DNA reads TGTGCCAGCAGCTTAGAGCCGGTTTCCACTGAAGCTTTCTTT.

V gene TRBV7-9 combines with J gene TRBJ2-5; 8 bases align to TRBD2. Unmatched junction bases numbered 5, after V lost 1 base and J lost 1 base. CDR3 length: 16 amino acids. CDR1 SEHNR and CDR2 FQNEAQ come from the germline V gene (reference sequence). CDR3 loop: CASSLGGGGTQETQYF. CDR3 coding DNA: TGTGCCAGCAGCTTAGGTGGCGGGGGGACCCAAGAGACCCAGTACTTC.

The J gene is TRBJ2-5, the V gene TRBV5-1; a weak D match, TRBD1 (6 bases). With the DNA end fitting TRBJ2-7 better, the J assignment may be wrong. The germline gives CDR1 SGHRS, CDR2 YFSETQ. CDR3 length: 14 amino acids. The CDR3 nucleotides are TGCGCCAGCAGCCTTTCGGGACAATACTACGAGCAGTACTTC. Its translation is CASSLSGQYYEQYF.

The chain recombines TRBV28 with TRBJ1-2, with D possibly TRBD1 on 5 matching bases. This CDR3 contains 14 residues. CDR1 and CDR2 from the germline V gene are MDHEN and SYDVKM. The ends were cut back, 6 bases at V and 5 bases at J, with 16 bases in the middle. The DNA for the CDR3 is TGTGCCAGCAGCTCTCCATCGACAGATTATGGCTACACCTTC. Translating gives CASSSPSTDYGYTF.

The chain is built from TRBV23-1 and TRBJ1-2, with 9 bases that match TRBD1. TRBV23-1 is filed as an ORF, its function uncertain. This CDR3 region has 20 residues. V shed 0 bases, J shed 4 bases, and the junction held 18 bases outside the gene matches. The CDR3 spells CASSQSRDRDRVLGGYGYTF. CDR3 DNA sequence: TGCGCCAGCAGTCAATCGCGGGATCGGGACAGGGTCCTTGGTGGCTATGGCTACACCTTC.

This clone was detected only a few times. The chain combines TRBV23-1 with TRBJ1-5; TRBD1 aligns across 7 bases. TRBV23-1 is flagged as an ORF with uncertain function. There are 19 residues in the CDR3. With V trimmed by 0 bases and J by 5 bases, 16 bases remained unmatched. CDR3 nucleotides: TGCGCCAGCAGTCAATCGGGGCCAACGACCGGGACAGAGCATCAGCCCCAGCATTTT. Protein: CASSQSGPTTGTEHQPQHF.